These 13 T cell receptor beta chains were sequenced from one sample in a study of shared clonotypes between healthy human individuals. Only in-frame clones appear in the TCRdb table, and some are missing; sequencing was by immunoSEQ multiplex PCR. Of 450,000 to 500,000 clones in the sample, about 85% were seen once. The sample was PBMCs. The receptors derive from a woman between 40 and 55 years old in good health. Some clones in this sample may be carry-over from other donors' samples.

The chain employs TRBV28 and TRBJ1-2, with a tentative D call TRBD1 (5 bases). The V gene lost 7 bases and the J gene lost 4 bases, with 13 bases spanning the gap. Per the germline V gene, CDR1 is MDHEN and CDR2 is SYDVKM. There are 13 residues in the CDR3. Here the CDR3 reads CASIGGFIYGYTF. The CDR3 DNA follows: TGTGCCAGCATTGGGGGTTTTATCTATGGCTACACCTTC.

As DNA, the CDR3 is TGTGCCATCAGTGTATCGACTAGCGGGAGGGAGACCGGGGAGCTGTTTTTT. Encoded protein: CAISVSTSGRETGELFF. The chain is built from TRBV10-3 and TRBJ2-2, with 14 bases identical to TRBD2. V trimming: 4 bases; J trimming: 5 bases; junction bases outside the gene matches: 6. This CDR3 has 17 residues. Germline V gene sequence: CDR1 ENHRY, CDR2 SYGVKD.

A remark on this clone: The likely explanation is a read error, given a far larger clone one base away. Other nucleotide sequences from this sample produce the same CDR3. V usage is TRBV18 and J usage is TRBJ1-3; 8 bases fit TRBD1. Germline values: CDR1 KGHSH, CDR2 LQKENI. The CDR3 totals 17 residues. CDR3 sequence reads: CASSPKAGGASGNTIYF. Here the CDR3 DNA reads TGTGCTAGCTCACCAAAGGCAGGGGGCGCGTCTGGAAACACCATATATTTT.

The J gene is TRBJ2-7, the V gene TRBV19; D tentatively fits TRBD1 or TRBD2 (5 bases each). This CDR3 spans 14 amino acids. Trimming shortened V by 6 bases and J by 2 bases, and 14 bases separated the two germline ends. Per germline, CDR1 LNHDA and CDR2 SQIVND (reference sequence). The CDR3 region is CASSPGTETYEQYF. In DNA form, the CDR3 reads TGTGCCAGTAGCCCCGGGACGGAGACCTACGAGCAGTACTTC.

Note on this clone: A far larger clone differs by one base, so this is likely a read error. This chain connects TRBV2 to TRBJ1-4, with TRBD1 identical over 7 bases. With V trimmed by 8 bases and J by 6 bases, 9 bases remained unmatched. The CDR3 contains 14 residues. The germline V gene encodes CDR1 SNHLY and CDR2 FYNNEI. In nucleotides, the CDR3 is TGTGCCAGCGACAGGGTGCTCGATCATGAAAAACTGTTTTTT. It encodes CASDRVLDHEKLFF.

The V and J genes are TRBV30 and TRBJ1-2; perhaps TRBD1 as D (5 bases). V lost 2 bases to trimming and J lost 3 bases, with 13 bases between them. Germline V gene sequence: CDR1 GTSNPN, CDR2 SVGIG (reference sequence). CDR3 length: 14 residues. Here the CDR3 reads CAWSRGERDYGYTF. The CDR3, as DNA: TGTGCCTGGAGTCGGGGGGAAAGAGACTATGGCTACACCTTC.

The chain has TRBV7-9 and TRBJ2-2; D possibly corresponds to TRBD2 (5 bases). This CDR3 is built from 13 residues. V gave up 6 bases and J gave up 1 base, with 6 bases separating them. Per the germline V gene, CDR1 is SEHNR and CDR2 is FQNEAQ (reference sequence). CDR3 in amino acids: CASRDLNTGELFF. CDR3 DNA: TGTGCCAGCAGGGACTTGAACACCGGGGAGCTGTTTTTT. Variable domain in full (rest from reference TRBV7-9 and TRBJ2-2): DTGVSQNPRHKITKRGQNVTFRCDPISEHNRLYWYRQTLGQGPEFLTYFQNEAQLEKSRLLSDRFSAERPKGSFSTLEIQRTEQGDSAMYLCASRDLNTGELFFGEGSRLTVL.

CDR3 sequence (DNA): TGTGCCAGCAGAGGGATCGGACAGGGACGCGGCTACACCTTC. Translating it yields CASRGIGQGRGYTF. The gene calls are TRBV11-2 and TRBJ1-2, with 8 bases lining up with TRBD1. With 6 bases clipped from V and 8 bases from J, the junction kept 11 bases outside the gene matches. The CDR3 consists of 14 residues. Germline V gene sequence: CDR1 SGHAT, CDR2 FQNNGV.

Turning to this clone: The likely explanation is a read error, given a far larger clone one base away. The chain's CDR3 is CASSLECLSLRYEQYF. CDR3 bases: TGTGCCAGCAGCTTAGAATGTCTTTCCCTTAGGTACGAGCAGTACTTC. This chain uses TRBV7-2 with TRBJ2-5; no clear D gene. The end of the DNA is better explained by TRBJ2-7, so the J call may be wrong. This CDR3 is 16 amino acids long. Looked up from germline, CDR1 is SGHTA and CDR2 is FQGNSA.

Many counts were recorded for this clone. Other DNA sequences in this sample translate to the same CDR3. CDR3 loop: CASSPGTSDYNEQFF. CDR3 nucleotides: TGTGCCAGCAGCCCCGGGACTAGCGACTACAATGAGCAGTTCTTC. The chain has TRBV11-2 and TRBJ2-1; TRBD2 aligns across 10 bases. The CDR3 runs 15 residues. Unmatched junction bases numbered 4, after V lost 5 bases and J lost 3 bases. CDR1 and CDR2 from the germline V gene are SGHAT and FQNNGV.

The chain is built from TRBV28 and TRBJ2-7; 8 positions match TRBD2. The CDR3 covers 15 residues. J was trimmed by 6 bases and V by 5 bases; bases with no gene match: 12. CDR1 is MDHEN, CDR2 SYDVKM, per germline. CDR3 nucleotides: TGTGCCAGCAGTCGCCGAGCGGGAGTAGCAAGCGAGCAGTACTTC. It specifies CASSRRAGVASEQYF.

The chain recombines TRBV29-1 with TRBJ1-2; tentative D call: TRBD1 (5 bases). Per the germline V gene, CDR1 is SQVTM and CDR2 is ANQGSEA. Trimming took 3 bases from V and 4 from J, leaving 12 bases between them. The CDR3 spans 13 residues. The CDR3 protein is CSVEGQRIYGYTF. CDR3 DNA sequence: TGCAGCGTTGAGGGGCAGAGGATCTATGGCTACACCTTC.

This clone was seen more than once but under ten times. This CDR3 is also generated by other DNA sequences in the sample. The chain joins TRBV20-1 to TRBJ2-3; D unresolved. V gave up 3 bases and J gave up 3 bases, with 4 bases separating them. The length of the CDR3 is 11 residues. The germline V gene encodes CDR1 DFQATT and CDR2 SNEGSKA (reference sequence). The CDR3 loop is CSASGTDTQYF. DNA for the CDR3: TGCAGTGCTAGCGGGACAGATACGCAGTATTTT.